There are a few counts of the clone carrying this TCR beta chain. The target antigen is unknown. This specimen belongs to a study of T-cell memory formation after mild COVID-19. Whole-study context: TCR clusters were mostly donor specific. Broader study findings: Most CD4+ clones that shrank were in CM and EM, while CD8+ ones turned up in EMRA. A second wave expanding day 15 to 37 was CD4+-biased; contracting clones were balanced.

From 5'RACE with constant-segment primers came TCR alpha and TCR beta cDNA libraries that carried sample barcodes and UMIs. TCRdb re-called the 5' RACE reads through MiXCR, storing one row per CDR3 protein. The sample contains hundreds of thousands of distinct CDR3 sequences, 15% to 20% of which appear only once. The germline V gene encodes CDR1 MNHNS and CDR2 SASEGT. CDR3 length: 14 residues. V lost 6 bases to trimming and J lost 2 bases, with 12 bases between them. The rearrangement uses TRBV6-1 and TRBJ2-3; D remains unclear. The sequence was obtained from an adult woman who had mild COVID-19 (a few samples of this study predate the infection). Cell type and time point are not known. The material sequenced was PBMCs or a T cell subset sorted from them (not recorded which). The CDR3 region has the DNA TGTGCCAGCAGGAAACAGCTAAACACAGATACGCAGTATTTT. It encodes CASRKQLNTDTQYF.